This TCR beta chain is from a study of T cells in women clearing cervical HPV infection. Study context: Controls gave blood once infection was undetectable; cases at lesion identification. HLA type could not be excluded as a confounder. Study findings and constraints: TRBV6-7 abundance was lower in cases than controls (0.11% versus 0.16%).

Some clones are missing from TCRdb's copy, which holds only in-frame ones; the method was immunoSEQ multiplex PCR. Its table records more than 15,000 clones. Germline CDR1 and CDR2: SGHAT and FQNNGV. V lost 5 bases and J 1 base, leaving 6 bases between the germline ends. The CDR3 loop spans 13 amino acids. Dot-blot hybridization genotyped cervical HPV amplified with MY09/MY11 PCR. For this clone: Its antigen is unidentified. The read comes to an end 3 residues before the CDR3 does, leaving the germline J gene to fill in the end.

This chain uses TRBV11-2 with TRBJ2-1; unclear D gene. The specimen was blood buffy coat. The TCR originated in a woman between 18 and 69 years old with a cervical HPV16 infection that either progressed to CIN3+ or cleared (not recorded which). The CDR3 loop is CASSTGSYNEQFF. Partial CDR3 DNA: TGTGCCAGCAGCACCGGTTCCTACAATGAG.